One TCR beta chain is described in this entry. Antigen specificity is unknown. The data belong to a study of shared clonotypes between healthy human individuals. CD45RA+ naive and CD45RA-negative memory subsets were separated from CD4+ cells. Findings and caveats of the study: Shared clonotypes across all four donors exceeded non-shared ones in generation probability. Naive subsets tended to show greater estimated richness than memory subsets.

The table came from immunoSEQ multiplex PCR; TCRdb's copy has only in-frame clones and leaves some out. The sample comprises 550,000 to 700,000 clones, 60% to 75% of which are singletons, and 1.5% to 2% rests with the top ten. Germline V lookup: CDR1 SGHRS, CDR2 YFSETQ. The CDR3 extends over 15 amino acids. Trimming shortened V by 6 bases and J by 3 bases, and 15 bases separated the two germline ends. The TCR originated in a young woman in good health. Material: memory CD4+ T cells sorted from blood. As to subset: CD45RA-negative fraction. The gene calls are TRBV5-1 and TRBJ1-4, with a possible D match to TRBD1 (5 bases). The CDR3 here is CASNPGRGANEKLFF. In DNA form, the CDR3 reads TGCGCCAGCAACCCTGGGAGGGGAGCTAATGAAAAACTGTTTTTT.